This T cell receptor beta chain stems from a study of OX40 agonist ivuxolimab in advanced cancers. Study details: The drug used for patients, ivuxolimab, was an agonistic anti-OX40 (CD134) antibody. At doses from 0.01 to 10 mg/kg, patients were given intravenous ivuxolimab every 2 weeks.

About this clone itself: The antigen is undetermined.

General study results and limits: In a subset of nonresponders, normalized T-cell clonal expansion was also low.

Profiled with immunoSEQ multiplex PCR; TCRdb holds only in-frame clones, not every one. This table has fewer than 100,000 clones, about 86% appearing once. The input for sequencing was CD4+ or CD8+ T cells sorted from blood, taken in a trial of the OX40 agonist ivuxolimab. The clonotype originates from an adult with an advanced solid tumor such as melanoma, head and neck, liver or kidney cancer.

The CDR3 is CASSSDRGKETQYF. The DNA of the CDR3 is TGTGCCAGCAGCTCAGATCGGGGAAAAGAGACCCAGTACTTC. The chain has TRBV11-2 and TRBJ2-5; perhaps TRBD2 as D (5 bases). The germline V gene encodes CDR1 SGHAT and CDR2 FQNNGV. There are 14 residues in the CDR3. Trimming shortened V by 4 bases and J by 3 bases, and 12 bases separated the two germline ends.